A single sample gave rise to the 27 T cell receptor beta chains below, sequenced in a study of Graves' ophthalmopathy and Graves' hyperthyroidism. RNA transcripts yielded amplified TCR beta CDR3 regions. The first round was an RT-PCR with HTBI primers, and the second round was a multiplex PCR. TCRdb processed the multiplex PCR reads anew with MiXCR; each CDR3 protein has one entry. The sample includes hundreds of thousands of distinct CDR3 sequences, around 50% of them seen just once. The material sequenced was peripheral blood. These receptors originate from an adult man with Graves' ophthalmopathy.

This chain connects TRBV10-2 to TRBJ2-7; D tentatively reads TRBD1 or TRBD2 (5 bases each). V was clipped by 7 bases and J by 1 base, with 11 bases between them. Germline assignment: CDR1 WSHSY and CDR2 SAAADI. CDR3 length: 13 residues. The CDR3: CASIGDGSYEQYF. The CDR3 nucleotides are TGCGCCAGCATCGGGGACGGGTCCTACGAGCAGTACTTC.

The CDR3 DNA reads TGTGCCAGCAGCTTAGCCAAGCGGCTCCAAGAGACCCAGTACTTC. This codes for CASSLAKRLQETQYF. The chain has TRBV7-2 and TRBJ2-5; D perhaps matches TRBD2 (5 bases). The germline gives CDR1 SGHTA, CDR2 FQGNSA. The ends were cut back, 0 bases at V and 1 base at J, with 9 bases in the middle. The CDR3 loop spans 15 amino acids.

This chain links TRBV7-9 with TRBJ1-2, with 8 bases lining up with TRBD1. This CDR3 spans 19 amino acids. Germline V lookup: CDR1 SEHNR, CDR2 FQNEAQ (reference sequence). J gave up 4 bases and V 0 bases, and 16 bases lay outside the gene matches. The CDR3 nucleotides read TGTGCCAGCAGCTTAGCGGGTGGGACAGGCCCCCTTCCTAGCTATGGCTACACCTTC. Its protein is CASSLAGGTGPLPSYGYTF.

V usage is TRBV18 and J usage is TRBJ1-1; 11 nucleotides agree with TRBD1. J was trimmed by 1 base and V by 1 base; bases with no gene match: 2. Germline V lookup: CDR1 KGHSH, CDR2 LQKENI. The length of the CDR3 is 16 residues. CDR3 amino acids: CASSPRDRGSNTEAFF. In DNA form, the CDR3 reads TGTGCCAGCTCACCACGGGACAGGGGGTCGAACACTGAAGCTTTCTTT.

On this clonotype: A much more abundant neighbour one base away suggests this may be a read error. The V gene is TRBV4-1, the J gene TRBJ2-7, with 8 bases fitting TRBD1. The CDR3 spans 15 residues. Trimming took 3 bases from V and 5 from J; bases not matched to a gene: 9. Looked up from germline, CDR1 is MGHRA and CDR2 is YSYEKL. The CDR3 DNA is TGCGCCAGCAGCCAGAGGACAGGGAGTGACAACGAGCAGTACTTC. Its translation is CASSQRTGSDNEQYF.

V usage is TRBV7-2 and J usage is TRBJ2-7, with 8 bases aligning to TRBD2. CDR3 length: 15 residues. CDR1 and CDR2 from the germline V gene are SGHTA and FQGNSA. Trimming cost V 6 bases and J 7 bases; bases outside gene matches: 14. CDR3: CASRERELPYEEQYF. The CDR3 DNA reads TGTGCCAGCAGAGAGCGGGAGTTACCCTACGAAGAGCAGTACTTC.

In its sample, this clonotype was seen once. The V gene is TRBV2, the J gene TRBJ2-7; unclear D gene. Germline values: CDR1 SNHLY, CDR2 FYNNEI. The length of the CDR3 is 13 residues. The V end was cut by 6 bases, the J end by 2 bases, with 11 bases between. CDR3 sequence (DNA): TGTGCCAGCAGGGGGTGGAGAGCCTACGAGCAGTACTTC. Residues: CASRGWRAYEQYF.

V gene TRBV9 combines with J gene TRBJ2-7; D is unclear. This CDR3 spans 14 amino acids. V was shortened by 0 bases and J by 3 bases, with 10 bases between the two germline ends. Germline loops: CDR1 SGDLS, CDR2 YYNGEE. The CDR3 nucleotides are TGTGCCAGCAGCGTAGCCGGGTCTAACTACGAGCAGTACTTC. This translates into CASSVAGSNYEQYF.

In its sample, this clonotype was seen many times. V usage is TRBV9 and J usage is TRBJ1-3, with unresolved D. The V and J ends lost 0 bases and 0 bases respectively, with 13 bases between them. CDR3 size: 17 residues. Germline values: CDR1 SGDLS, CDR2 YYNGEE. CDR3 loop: CASSVAGHASSGNTIYF. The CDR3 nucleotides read TGTGCCAGCAGCGTAGCTGGGCACGCATCCTCTGGAAACACCATATATTTT.

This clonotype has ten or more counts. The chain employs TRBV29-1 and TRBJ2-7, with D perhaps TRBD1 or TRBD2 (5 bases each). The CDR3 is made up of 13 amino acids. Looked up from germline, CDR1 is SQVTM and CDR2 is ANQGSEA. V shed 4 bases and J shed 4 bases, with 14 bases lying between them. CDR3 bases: TGCAGCGTTGGGGGCAGGGACCGGTACGAGCAGTACTTC. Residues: CSVGGRDRYEQYF.

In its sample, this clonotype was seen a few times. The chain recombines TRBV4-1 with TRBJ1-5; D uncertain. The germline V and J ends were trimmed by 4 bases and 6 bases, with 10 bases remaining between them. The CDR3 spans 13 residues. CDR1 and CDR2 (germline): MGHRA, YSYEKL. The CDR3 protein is CASSPLDRQPQHF. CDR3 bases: TGCGCCAGCAGCCCTCTCGATCGTCAGCCCCAGCATTTT.

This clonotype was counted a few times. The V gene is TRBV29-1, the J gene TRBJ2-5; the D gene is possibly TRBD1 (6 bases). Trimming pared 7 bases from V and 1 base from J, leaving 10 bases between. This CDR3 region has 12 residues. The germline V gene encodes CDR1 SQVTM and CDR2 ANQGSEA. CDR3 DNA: TGCAGCGCCGGGACAAGCCAAGAGACCCAGTACTTC. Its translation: CSAGTSQETQYF.

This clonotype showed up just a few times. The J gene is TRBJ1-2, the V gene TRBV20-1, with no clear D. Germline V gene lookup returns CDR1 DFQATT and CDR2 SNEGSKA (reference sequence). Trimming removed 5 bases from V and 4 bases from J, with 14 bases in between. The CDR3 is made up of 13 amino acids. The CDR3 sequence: CSAYPRARYGYTF. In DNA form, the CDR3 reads TGCAGTGCTTACCCCCGGGCGCGCTATGGCTACACCTTC.

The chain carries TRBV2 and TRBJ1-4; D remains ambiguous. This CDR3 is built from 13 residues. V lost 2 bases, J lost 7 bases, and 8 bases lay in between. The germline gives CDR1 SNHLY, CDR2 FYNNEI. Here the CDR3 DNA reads TGTGCCAGCAGTGAAATGGCAGTTGAAAAACTGTTTTTT. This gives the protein CASSEMAVEKLFF.

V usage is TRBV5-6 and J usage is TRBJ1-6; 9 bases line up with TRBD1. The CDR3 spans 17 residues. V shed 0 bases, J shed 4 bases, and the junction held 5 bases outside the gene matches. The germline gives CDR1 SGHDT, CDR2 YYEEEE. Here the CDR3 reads CASSLVWGQGYNSPLHF. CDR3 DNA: TGTGCCAGCAGCTTGGTATGGGGACAGGGATATAATTCACCCCTCCACTTT.

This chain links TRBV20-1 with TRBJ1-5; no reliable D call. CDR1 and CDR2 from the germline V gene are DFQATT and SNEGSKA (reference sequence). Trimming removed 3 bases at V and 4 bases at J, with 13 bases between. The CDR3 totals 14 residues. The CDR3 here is CSARIPRRNQPQHF. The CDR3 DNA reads TGCAGTGCTAGGATTCCCAGGAGAAATCAGCCCCAGCATTTT.

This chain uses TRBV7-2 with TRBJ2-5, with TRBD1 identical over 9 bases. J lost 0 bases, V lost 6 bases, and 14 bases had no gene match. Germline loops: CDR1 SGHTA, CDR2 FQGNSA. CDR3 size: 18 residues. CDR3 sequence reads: CASSSRSGDRVDQETQYF. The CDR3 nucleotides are TGTGCCAGCAGTTCCCGGTCGGGGGACAGGGTGGACCAAGAGACCCAGTACTTC.

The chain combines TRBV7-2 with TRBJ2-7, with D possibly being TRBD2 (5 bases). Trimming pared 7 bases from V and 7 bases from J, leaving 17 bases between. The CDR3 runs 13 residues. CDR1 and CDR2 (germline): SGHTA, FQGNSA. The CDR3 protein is CASTPGSSGEQYF. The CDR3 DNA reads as TGTGCCAGCACCCCGGGCTCTTCGGGGGAGCAGTACTTC.

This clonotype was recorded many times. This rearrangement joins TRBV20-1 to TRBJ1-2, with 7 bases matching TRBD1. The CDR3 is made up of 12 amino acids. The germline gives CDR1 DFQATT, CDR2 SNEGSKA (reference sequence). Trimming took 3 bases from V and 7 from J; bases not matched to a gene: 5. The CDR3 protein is CSAREGARGYTF. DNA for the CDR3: TGCAGTGCTAGGGAGGGGGCGCGTGGCTACACCTTC.

CDR3 protein: CSARDAGGRGDEQYF. DNA of the CDR3: TGCAGTGCTAGAGATGCGGGTGGGAGGGGAGACGAGCAGTACTTC. This chain connects TRBV20-1 to TRBJ2-7; 7 bases are a match to TRBD2. Looked up from germline, CDR1 is DFQATT and CDR2 is SNEGSKA (reference sequence). Trimming removed 0 bases from V and 5 bases from J; junction bases left unmatched: 10. The CDR3 is 15 residues long.

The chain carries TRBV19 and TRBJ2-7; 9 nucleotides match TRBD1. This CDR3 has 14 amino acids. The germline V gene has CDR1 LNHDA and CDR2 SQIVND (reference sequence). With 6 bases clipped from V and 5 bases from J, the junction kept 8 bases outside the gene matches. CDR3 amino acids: CASRPGQGGNEQYF. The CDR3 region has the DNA TGTGCCAGTAGACCGGGACAGGGAGGCAACGAGCAGTACTTC. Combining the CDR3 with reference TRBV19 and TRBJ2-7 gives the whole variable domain DGGITQSPKYLFRKEGQNVTLSCEQNLNHDAMYWYRQDPGQGLRLIYYSQIVNDFQKGDIAEGYSVSREKKESFPLTVTSAQKNPTAFYLCASRPGQGGNEQYFGPGTRLTVT.

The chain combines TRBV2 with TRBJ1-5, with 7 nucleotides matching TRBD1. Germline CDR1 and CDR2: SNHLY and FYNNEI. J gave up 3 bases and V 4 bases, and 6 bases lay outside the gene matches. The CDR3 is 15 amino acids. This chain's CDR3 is CASSGTGPLNQPQHF. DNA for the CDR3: TGTGCCAGCAGTGGGACAGGTCCTCTCAATCAGCCCCAGCATTTT.

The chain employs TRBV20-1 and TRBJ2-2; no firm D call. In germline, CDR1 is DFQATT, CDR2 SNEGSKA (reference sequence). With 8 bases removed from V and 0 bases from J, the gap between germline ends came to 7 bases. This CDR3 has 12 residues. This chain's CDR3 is CSPLSNTGELFF. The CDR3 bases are TGCAGTCCCCTGTCGAACACCGGGGAGCTGTTTTTT.

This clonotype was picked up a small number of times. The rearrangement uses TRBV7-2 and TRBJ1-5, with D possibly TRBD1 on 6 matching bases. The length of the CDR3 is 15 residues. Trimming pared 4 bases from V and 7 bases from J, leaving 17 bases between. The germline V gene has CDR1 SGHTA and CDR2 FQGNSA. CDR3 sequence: CASSSTSGAQQPQHF. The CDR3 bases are TGTGCCAGCAGCTCGACGTCAGGGGCCCAGCAGCCCCAGCATTTT.

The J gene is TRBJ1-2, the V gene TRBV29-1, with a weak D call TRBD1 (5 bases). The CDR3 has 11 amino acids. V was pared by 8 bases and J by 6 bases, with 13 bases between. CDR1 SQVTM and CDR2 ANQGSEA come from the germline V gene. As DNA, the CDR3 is TGCAGCTTAACGGTCAGGGATGGCTACACCTTC. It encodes CSLTVRDGYTF. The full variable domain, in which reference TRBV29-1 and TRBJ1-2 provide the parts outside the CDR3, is SAVISQKPSRDICQRGTSLTIQCQVDSQVTMMFWYRQQPGQSLTLIATANQGSEATYESGFVIDKFPISRPNLTFSTLTVSNMSPEDSSIYLCSLTVRDGYTFGSGTRLTVV.

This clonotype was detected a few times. CDR3 bases: TGCGCCAGCAGCTTGGGGACAGGGCCCTCGGAGACCCAGTACTTC. This gives the protein CASSLGTGPSETQYF. The chain has TRBV5-1 and TRBJ2-5; the match to TRBD1 covers 8 bases. With 0 bases clipped from V and 5 bases from J, the junction kept 6 bases outside the gene matches. Germline V gives CDR1 SGHRS, CDR2 YFSETQ. This CDR3 comprises 15 residues.

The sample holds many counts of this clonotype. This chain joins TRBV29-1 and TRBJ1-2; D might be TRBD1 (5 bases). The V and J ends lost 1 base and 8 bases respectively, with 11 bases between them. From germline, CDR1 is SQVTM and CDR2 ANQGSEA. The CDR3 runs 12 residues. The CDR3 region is CSVEGQLGGYTF. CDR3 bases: TGCAGCGTTGAAGGACAGCTGGGGGGCTACACCTTC.